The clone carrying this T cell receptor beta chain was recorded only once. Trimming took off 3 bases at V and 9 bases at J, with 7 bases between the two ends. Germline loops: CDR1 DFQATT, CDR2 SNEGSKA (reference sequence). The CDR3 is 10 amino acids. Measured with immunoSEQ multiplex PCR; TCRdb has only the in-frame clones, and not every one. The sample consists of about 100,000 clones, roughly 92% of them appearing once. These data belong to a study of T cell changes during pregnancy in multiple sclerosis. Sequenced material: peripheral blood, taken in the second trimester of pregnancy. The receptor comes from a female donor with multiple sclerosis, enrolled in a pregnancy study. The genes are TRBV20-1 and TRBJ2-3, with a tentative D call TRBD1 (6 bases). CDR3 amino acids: CSARTGTQYF. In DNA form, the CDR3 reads TGCAGTGCTAGGACAGGAACGCAGTATTTT.